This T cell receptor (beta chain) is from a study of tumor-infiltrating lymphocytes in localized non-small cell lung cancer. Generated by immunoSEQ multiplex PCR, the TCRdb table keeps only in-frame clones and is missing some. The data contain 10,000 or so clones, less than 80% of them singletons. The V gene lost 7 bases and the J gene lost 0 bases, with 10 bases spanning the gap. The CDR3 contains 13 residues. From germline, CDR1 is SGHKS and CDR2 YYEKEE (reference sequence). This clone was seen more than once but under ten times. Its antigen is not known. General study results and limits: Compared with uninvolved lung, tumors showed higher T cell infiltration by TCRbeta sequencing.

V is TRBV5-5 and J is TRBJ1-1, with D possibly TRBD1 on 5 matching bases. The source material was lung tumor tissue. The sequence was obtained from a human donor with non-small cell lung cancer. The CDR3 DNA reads TGTGCCAGCGTACGGGACTTGAACACTGAAGCTTTCTTT. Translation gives CASVRDLNTEAFF.